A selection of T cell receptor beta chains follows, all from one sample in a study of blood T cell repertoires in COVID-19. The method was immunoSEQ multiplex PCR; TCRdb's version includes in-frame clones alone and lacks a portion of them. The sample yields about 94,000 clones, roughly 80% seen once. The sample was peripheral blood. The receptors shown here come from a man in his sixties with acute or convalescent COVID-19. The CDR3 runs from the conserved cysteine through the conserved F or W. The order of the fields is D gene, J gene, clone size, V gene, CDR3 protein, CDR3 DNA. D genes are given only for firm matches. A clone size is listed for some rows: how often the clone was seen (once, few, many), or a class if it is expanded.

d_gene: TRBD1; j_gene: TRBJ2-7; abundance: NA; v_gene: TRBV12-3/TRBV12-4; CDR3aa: CASSPGGYEQYF; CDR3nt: TGTGCCAGCAGTCCAGGGGGCTACGAGCAGTACTTC
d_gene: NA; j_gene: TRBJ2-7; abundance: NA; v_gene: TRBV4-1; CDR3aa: CASSRGGQGHYEQYF; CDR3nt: TGCGCCAGCAGCCGAGGAGGGCAGGGTCACTACGAGCAGTACTTC
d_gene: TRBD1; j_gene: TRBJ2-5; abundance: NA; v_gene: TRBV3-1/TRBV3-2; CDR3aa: CASSQNPGGQETQYF; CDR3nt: TGTGCCAGCAGCCAAAATCCAGGGGGCCAGGAGACCCAGTACTTC
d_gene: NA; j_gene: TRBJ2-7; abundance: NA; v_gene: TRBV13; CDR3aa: CASSLVQGEQYF; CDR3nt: TGTGCCAGCAGCTTAGTGCAGGGCGAGCAGTACTTC
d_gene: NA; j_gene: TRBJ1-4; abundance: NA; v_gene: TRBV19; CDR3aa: CASSTSELFF; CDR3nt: TGTGCCAGTAGTACCTCGGAACTGTTTTTT
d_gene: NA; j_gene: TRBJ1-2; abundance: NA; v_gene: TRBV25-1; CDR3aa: CASSTRTANYGYTF; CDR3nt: TGTGCCAGCAGTACCCGGACAGCAAACTATGGCTACACCTTC
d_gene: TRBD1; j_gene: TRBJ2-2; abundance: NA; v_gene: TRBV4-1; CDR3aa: CASSQGQGYNTGELFF; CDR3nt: TGCGCCAGCAGCCAAGGACAGGGCTATAACACCGGGGAGCTGTTTTTT
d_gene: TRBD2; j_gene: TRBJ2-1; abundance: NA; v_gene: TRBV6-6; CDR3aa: CASSSGGGSYNEQFF; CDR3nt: TGTGCCAGCTCTTCCGGGGGGGGCTCCTACAATGAGCAGTTCTTC
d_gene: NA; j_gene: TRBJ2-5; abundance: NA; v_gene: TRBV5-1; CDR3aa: CASSSPGATETQYF; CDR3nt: TGCGCCAGCAGCTCCCCAGGGGCGACGGAGACCCAGTACTTC
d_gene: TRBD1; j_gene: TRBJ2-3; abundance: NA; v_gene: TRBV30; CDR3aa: CACDRERTDTQYF; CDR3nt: TGTGCCTGTGACAGGGAACGCACAGATACGCAGTATTTT
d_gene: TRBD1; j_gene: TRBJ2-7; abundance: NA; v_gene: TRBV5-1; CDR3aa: CASSPGTGERNEQYF; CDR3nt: TGCGCCAGCAGCCCCGGGACAGGGGAAAGGAACGAGCAGTACTTC
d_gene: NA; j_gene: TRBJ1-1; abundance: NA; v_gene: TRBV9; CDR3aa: CASSALQGEAFF; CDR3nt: TGTGCCAGCAGCGCTTTACAGGGTGAAGCTTTCTTT
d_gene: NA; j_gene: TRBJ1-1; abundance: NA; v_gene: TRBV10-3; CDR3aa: CAISAGYPNQGTEAFF; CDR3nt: TGTGCCATCAGTGCGGGGTACCCAAACCAAGGCACTGAAGCTTTCTTT
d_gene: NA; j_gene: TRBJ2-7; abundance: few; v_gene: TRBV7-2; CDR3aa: CASSYTGWEQYF; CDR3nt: TGTGCCAGCAGCTACACAGGGTGGGAGCAGTACTTC
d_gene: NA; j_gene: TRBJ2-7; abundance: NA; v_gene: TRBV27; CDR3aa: CASSGTTSSYEQYF; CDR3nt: TGTGCCAGCAGTGGGACAACCAGCTCCTACGAGCAGTACTTC
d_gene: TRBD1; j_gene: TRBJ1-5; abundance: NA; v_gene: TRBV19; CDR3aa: CASSAQGASNQPQHF; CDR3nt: TGTGCCAGTAGTGCGCAGGGGGCTAGCAATCAGCCCCAGCATTTT
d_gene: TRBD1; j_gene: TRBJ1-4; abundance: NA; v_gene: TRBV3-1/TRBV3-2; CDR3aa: CASSQMGQPNEKLFF; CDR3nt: TGTGCCAGCAGCCAAATGGGACAGCCTAATGAAAAACTGTTTTTT
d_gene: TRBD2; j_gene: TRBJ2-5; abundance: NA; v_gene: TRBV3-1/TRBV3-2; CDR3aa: CASSRGLAGGHETQYF; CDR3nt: TGTGCCAGCAGCCGAGGACTAGCGGGGGGGCACGAGACCCAGTACTTC
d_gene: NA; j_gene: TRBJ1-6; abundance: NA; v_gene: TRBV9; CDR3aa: CASSVAGVGNSPLHF; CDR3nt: TGTGCCAGCAGCGTAGCAGGGGTAGGGAATTCACCCCTCCACTTT
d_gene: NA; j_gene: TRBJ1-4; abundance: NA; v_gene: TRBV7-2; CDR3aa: CASSLYLGEKLFF; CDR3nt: TGTGCCAGCAGTTTGTACCTCGGGGAAAAACTGTTTTTT
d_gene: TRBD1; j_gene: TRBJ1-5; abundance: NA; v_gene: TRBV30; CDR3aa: CAWSVETGGHQPQHF; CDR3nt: TGTGCCTGGAGTGTCGAGACAGGGGGTCATCAGCCCCAGCATTTT
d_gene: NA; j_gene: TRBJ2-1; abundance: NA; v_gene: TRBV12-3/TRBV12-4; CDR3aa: CASSWTDNEQFF; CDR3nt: TGTGCCAGCAGTTGGACAGACAATGAGCAGTTCTTC